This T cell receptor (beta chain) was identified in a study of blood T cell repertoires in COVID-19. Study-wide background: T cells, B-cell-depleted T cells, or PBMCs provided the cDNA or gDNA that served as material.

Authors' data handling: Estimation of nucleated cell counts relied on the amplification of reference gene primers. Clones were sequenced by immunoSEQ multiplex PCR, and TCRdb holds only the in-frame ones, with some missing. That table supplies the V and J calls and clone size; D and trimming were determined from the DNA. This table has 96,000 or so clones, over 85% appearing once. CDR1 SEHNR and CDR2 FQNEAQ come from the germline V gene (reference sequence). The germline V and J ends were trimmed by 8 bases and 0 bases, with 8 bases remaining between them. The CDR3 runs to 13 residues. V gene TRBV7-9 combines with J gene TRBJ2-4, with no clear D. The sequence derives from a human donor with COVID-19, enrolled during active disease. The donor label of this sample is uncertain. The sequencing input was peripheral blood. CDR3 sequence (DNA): TGTGCCAGCTTAGCTCTAGCCAAAAACATTCAGTACTTC. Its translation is CASLALAKNIQYF.